The 25 T cell receptor beta chains below come from one sample, sequenced in a study of blood T cell repertoires in COVID-19. Profiled with immunoSEQ multiplex PCR; TCRdb holds only in-frame clones, not every one. The sample records over 200,000 clones, 70% to 80% being singletons. The specimen sequenced was peripheral blood. The receptor source for this set is a woman older than 75 with acute or convalescent COVID-19.

This clone appeared a few times. The chain uses TRBV7-2 and TRBJ1-6; D remains unclear. Trimming cost V 1 base and J 10 bases, with 8 bases left between them. Germline V lookup: CDR1 SGHTA, CDR2 FQGNSA. The CDR3 extends over 13 amino acids. CDR3 in amino acids: CASSLVERSPLHF. CDR3 DNA: TGTGCCAGCAGCTTAGTGGAGCGGTCACCCCTCCACTTT. The entire variable domain, with the rest obtained from reference TRBV7-2 and TRBJ1-6, is as follows: GAGVSQSPSNKVTEKGKDVELRCDPISGHTALYWYRQSLGQGLEFLIYFQGNSAPDKSGLPSDRFSAERTGGSVSTLTIQRTQQEDSAVYLCASSLVERSPLHFGNGTRLTVT.

The CDR3 region has the DNA TGTGCCAGCAGTTACCCACTAGTCTACGAGCAGTACTTC. Translating gives CASSYPLVYEQYF. V gene TRBV6-2 or TRBV6-3 combines with J gene TRBJ2-7, with D possibly being TRBD2 (5 bases). The V end was cut by 2 bases, the J end by 3 bases, with 8 bases between. CDR1 is MNHEY and CDR2 is SVGEGT in the germline V gene. This CDR3 is built from 13 residues.

The gene calls are TRBV6-5 and TRBJ1-4; D is uncertain. This CDR3 spans 14 amino acids. Germline V gives CDR1 MNHEY, CDR2 SVGAGI. Trimming removed 6 bases from V and 7 bases from J, with 15 bases in between. CDR3 coding DNA: TGTGCCAGCAGACGGGGAGGGAACGGTGAAAAACTGTTTTTT. Protein product: CASRRGGNGEKLFF.

The CDR3 bases are TGTGCTAGTGGTTTACGACTAGCTACAGATACGCAGTATTTT. This gives the protein CASGLRLATDTQYF. The gene calls are TRBV12-5 and TRBJ2-3; the match to TRBD2 covers 7 bases. Trimming at V came to 3 bases and at J to 3 bases, leaving 3 bases not matched to a gene. CDR3 size: 14 residues. Germline CDR1 LGHNT, CDR2 FRNRAP.

Written as DNA, the CDR3 is TGTGCCAGCAGCAAAGGACTAGCGGGAGGGCCCGGGGAGCTGTTTTTT. Translation gives CASSKGLAGGPGELFF. This chain connects TRBV3-1 (or the pseudogene TRBV3-2) to TRBJ2-2; 15 positions agree with TRBD2. Trimming cost V 5 bases and J 6 bases; bases outside gene matches: 4. In germline, CDR1 is LGHDT, CDR2 YNNKEL (reference sequence). The CDR3 loop spans 16 amino acids.

The chain uses TRBV7-9 and TRBJ1-2, with TRBD1 matching 9 bases. Per germline, CDR1 SEHNR and CDR2 FQNEAQ (reference sequence). V lost 1 base to trimming and J lost 3 bases; unmatched junction nucleotides: 6. The CDR3 loop spans 16 amino acids. DNA for the CDR3: TGTGCCAGCAGCTTAGACGAGACAGGGGGAGACTATGGCTACACCTTC. Translating gives CASSLDETGGDYGYTF.

The chain employs TRBV6-5 and TRBJ2-3; the match to TRBD2 covers 7 bases. This CDR3 is built from 14 residues. The trim removed 6 bases at V and 4 bases at J, leaving 7 bases unmatched. Germline CDR1 MNHEY, CDR2 SVGAGI. The CDR3 region has the DNA TGTGCCAGCAGCCTCACACGGGGGGCAGATACGCAGTATTTT. Translating gives CASSLTRGADTQYF.

The V call is TRBV3-1 (or the pseudogene TRBV3-2), the J call TRBJ2-1; 13 nucleotides line up with TRBD2. Trimming took 4 bases from V and 7 from J; bases not matched to a gene: 10. Germline assignment: CDR1 LGHDT and CDR2 YNNKEL (reference sequence). There are 17 residues in the CDR3. In DNA form, the CDR3 reads TGTGCCAGCAGCCTCGGAAAACTAGCGGGGGGGATGAATGAGCAGTTCTTC. This sequence encodes CASSLGKLAGGMNEQFF.

This sequence joins TRBV11-2 and TRBJ2-6; D remains ambiguous. This CDR3 has 17 residues. V lost 1 base to trimming and J lost 0 bases, with 10 bases between them. Germline CDR1 reads SGHAT; CDR2 reads FQNNGV. In DNA form, the CDR3 reads TGTGCCAGCAGCTTAGTGGTGGGCACCTCTGGGGCCAACGTCCTGACTTTC. Encoded protein: CASSLVVGTSGANVLTF. Complete variable domain (other parts from reference TRBV11-2 and TRBJ2-6): EAGVAQSPRYKIIEKRQSVAFWCNPISGHATLYWYQQILGQGPKLLIQFQNNGVVDDSQLPKDRFSAERLKGVDSTLKIQPAKLEDSAVYLCASSLVVGTSGANVLTFGAGSRLTVL.

At least ten counts were recorded for this clone. The rearrangement uses TRBV7-9 and TRBJ2-1; D is perhaps TRBD1 (5 bases). The CDR3 runs to 14 residues. From germline, CDR1 is SEHNR and CDR2 FQNEAQ (reference sequence). V lost 8 bases to trimming and J lost 2 bases, with 13 bases between them. The CDR3 DNA sequence: TGTGCCAGCCTGGGGCAGCTACCCTACAATGAGCAGTTCTTC. It yields the protein CASLGQLPYNEQFF.

V and J are TRBV5-6 and TRBJ2-4, with D uncertain. The CDR3 sequence is 12 residues long. From germline, CDR1 is SGHDT and CDR2 YYEEEE. Trimming removed 3 bases from V and 10 bases from J, with 11 bases in between. CDR3 DNA sequence: TGTGCCAGCAGCTATAACTCCGGGATTCAGTACTTC. This translates into CASSYNSGIQYF. Supplemented by reference TRBV5-6 and TRBJ2-4, the full variable domain reads DAGVTQSPTHLIKTRGQQVTLRCSPKSGHDTVSWYQQALGQGPQFIFQYYEEEERQRGNFPDRFSGHQFPNYSSELNVNALLLGDSALYLCASSYNSGIQYFGAGTRLSVL.

The chain is built from TRBV18 and TRBJ1-5; D perhaps matches TRBD1 (5 bases). The length of the CDR3 is 15 residues. Germline V gene sequence: CDR1 KGHSH, CDR2 LQKENI. Trimming cost V 3 bases and J 5 bases, with 14 bases left between them. The CDR3 DNA follows: TGTGCCAGCTCACCCTTCCGGGGGAAGGATCAGCCCCAGCATTTT. Amino acids: CASSPFRGKDQPQHF.

V gene TRBV7-9 combines with J gene TRBJ2-2; perhaps TRBD1 as D (5 bases). The germline V gene has CDR1 SEHNR and CDR2 FQNEAQ (reference sequence). V was clipped by 4 bases and J by 8 bases, with 20 bases between them. The length of the CDR3 is 16 residues. Written as DNA, the CDR3 is TGTGCCAGCAGCTCACAGACTTCCAGGGATTCGGGGGAGCTGTTTTTT. It encodes CASSSQTSRDSGELFF.

A note on this clone: Compared with germline, one end of the junction differs, possibly owing to a read error. The genes are TRBV6-1 and TRBJ2-7, with D possibly being TRBD1 (6 bases). Germline lookup yields CDR1 MNHNS and CDR2 SASEGT. The CDR3 has 12 amino acids. DNA for the CDR3: TGTGCCAGCAGTGAAGTGCGTTGGGACACTTTCTTC. Amino acids: CASSEVRWDTFF.

V is TRBV6-6 and J is TRBJ2-3, with D possibly being TRBD2 (6 bases). The V end was cut by 6 bases, the J end by 2 bases, with 12 bases between. The germline V gene encodes CDR1 MNHNY and CDR2 SVGAGI (reference sequence). CDR3 size: 14 residues. The CDR3 spells CASRWRGNTDTQYF. The CDR3 DNA reads TGTGCCAGCAGGTGGAGGGGTAACACAGATACGCAGTATTTT.

Ten or more counts support this clone. The chain employs TRBV3-1 (or the pseudogene TRBV3-2) and TRBJ2-7; 13 bases are shared with TRBD2. Trimming at V came to 2 bases and at J to 6 bases, leaving 10 bases not matched to a gene. CDR1 and CDR2 (germline): LGHDT, YNNKEL (reference sequence). The CDR3 totals 17 residues. CDR3 sequence: CASSQTTRTSGRGEQYF. CDR3 bases: TGTGCCAGCAGCCAAACCACACGGACTAGCGGGAGAGGCGAGCAGTACTTC.

The V and J genes are TRBV12-3 or TRBV12-4 and TRBJ1-2; possible D gene TRBD1, 6 bases. The CDR3 is made up of 13 amino acids. Trimming pared 5 bases from V and 3 bases from J, leaving 10 bases between. The DNA of the CDR3 is TGTGCCAGCAGTCGTAACAGGGACTATGGCTACACCTTC. As protein: CASSRNRDYGYTF.

The rearrangement uses TRBV19 and TRBJ1-5; TRBD1 agrees at 8 bases. Germline trimming cut 5 bases from V and 6 bases from J; bases unmatched to any gene: 9. Germline CDR1 and CDR2: LNHDA and SQIVND (reference sequence). This CDR3 is built from 15 residues. CDR3 sequence: CASSSGQGSGQPQHF. As DNA, the CDR3 is TGTGCCAGTAGTTCAGGACAGGGATCCGGTCAGCCCCAGCATTTT.

This sequence joins TRBV19 and TRBJ1-2; 12 bases fit TRBD1. Germline CDR1 and CDR2: LNHDA and SQIVND (reference sequence). V lost 4 bases to trimming and J lost 7 bases; unmatched junction nucleotides: 10. The CDR3 is 16 amino acids. CDR3 in DNA: TGTGCCAGTAGTACCTCTGGGACAGGGGGCGTCGGTGGCTACACCTTC. Its protein product is CASSTSGTGGVGGYTF.

This clone appeared once. J is TRBJ1-1 and V is TRBV29-1; 8 nucleotides match TRBD1. Germline V lookup: CDR1 SQVTM, CDR2 ANQGSEA. With 8 bases clipped from V and 4 bases from J, the junction kept 9 bases outside the gene matches. The CDR3 runs to 13 residues. CDR3 region: CSIRQGYRTEAFF. DNA of the CDR3: TGCAGCATCCGACAGGGGTACCGCACTGAAGCTTTCTTT.

This clone was detected only once. The V gene is TRBV7-2, the J gene TRBJ1-2; D gene unclear. The CDR3 spans 12 residues. V was shortened by 3 bases and J by 7 bases, with 9 bases between the two germline ends. CDR1 is SGHTA, CDR2 FQGNSA, per germline. CDR3 in DNA: TGTGCCAGCAGCTTCCGGGAGGGTGGCTACACCTTC. Its protein product is CASSFREGGYTF.

The J gene is TRBJ2-7, the V gene TRBV5-1; 12 bases agree with TRBD2. V lost 0 bases and J lost 9; bases outside the gene matches: 10. CDR3 length: 16 residues. Germline V lookup: CDR1 SGHRS, CDR2 YFSETQ. The CDR3 region is CASSLAGLAGGPWQYF. The DNA of the CDR3 is TGCGCCAGCAGCTTGGCGGGGCTAGCGGGAGGGCCCTGGCAGTACTTC.

This chain joins TRBV3-1 (or the pseudogene TRBV3-2) and TRBJ2-1; D may be TRBD1 (6 bases). V was clipped by 4 bases and J by 2 bases, with 12 bases between them. This CDR3 region has 15 residues. In germline, CDR1 is LGHDT, CDR2 YNNKEL (reference sequence). The CDR3 region is CASSPEGVAYNEQFF. In nucleotides, the CDR3 is TGTGCCAGCAGCCCCGAGGGGGTCGCCTACAATGAGCAGTTCTTC.

This clone showed up just once. This chain connects TRBV13 to TRBJ1-1; D perhaps matches TRBD1 (6 bases). Germline CDR1 and CDR2: PRHDT and FYEKMQ (reference sequence). The CDR3 length is 14 residues. Trimming stripped 0 bases from V and 7 bases from J, with 12 bases between. The CDR3: CASSLGRRGSEAFF. In nucleotides, the CDR3 is TGTGCCAGCAGCTTAGGCAGAAGGGGGAGTGAAGCTTTCTTT.

This clone was found a few times. As DNA, the CDR3 is TGTGCCAGCAGTGAAGAACAGGGGGCCTACGAGCAGTACTTC. Amino acids: CASSEEQGAYEQYF. V is TRBV25-1 and J is TRBJ2-7, with 8 bases identical to TRBD1. Looked up from germline, CDR1 is MGHDK and CDR2 is SYGVNS. V gave up 2 bases and J gave up 2 bases; unmatched junction bases: 2. The length of the CDR3 is 14 residues.